These T cell receptor beta chains were read from a single sample in a study of T cells and Merkel cell carcinoma outcomes. Method: immunoSEQ multiplex PCR; TCRdb's copy keeps in-frame clones and lacks some. The table includes several hundred clones, roughly 88% detected once. Sequenced material: tumor tissue from Merkel cell carcinoma. Receptor source: a human donor with Merkel cell carcinoma. The CDR3 runs from the conserved cysteine through the conserved F or W. Each record gives: J gene, V gene, D gene, clone size, CDR3 DNA, CDR3 protein. D genes are given only for firm matches. The size entry is marked missing in some rows and otherwise reads once, few, many or a size class.

J gene: TRBJ2-3
V gene: TRBV11-2
D gene: TRBD1
clone size: NA
CDR3 DNA: TGTGCCAGCAGCTATACGACCGGGACAGGGGTTTGGGATACGCAGTATTTT
CDR3 protein: CASSYTTGTGVWDTQYF

J gene: TRBJ2-7
V gene: TRBV18
D gene: TRBD1
clone size: NA
CDR3 DNA: TGTGCCAGCTCACCACCGACAGGGCTCGAGCAGTACTTC
CDR3 protein: CASSPPTGLEQYF

J gene: TRBJ2-1
V gene: TRBV29-1
D gene: NA
clone size: NA
CDR3 DNA: TGCAGCGTTGACCGGGAGTTGGGTGAGCAGTTCTTC
CDR3 protein: CSVDRELGEQFF

J gene: TRBJ2-1
V gene: TRBV10-3
D gene: TRBD2
clone size: NA
CDR3 DNA: TGTGCCACAGGACTAGCGGGAGCAGGGGGTAATGAGCAGTTCTTC
CDR3 protein: CATGLAGAGGNEQFF

J gene: TRBJ2-3
V gene: TRBV18
D gene: NA
clone size: NA
CDR3 DNA: TGTGCCAGCTCAACAGGGATTGGAGATACGCAGTATTTT
CDR3 protein: CASSTGIGDTQYF

J gene: TRBJ2-4
V gene: TRBV7-9
D gene: TRBD1
clone size: NA
CDR3 DNA: TGTGCCAGCAGCCAGACAGGGGTCAAAAACATTCAGTACTTC
CDR3 protein: CASSQTGVKNIQYF

J gene: TRBJ2-1
V gene: TRBV29-1
D gene: TRBD1
clone size: NA
CDR3 DNA: TGCAGCGCCACCACTGGGGGAACAGGGGCCCTAAGGCAGTTCTTC
CDR3 protein: CSATTGGTGALRQFF

J gene: TRBJ1-5
V gene: TRBV7-2
D gene: NA
clone size: NA
CDR3 DNA: TGTGCCAGCAGCTTAGCGTATTATCAGCCCCAGCATTTT
CDR3 protein: CASSLAYYQPQHF

J gene: TRBJ2-5
V gene: TRBV27
D gene: NA
clone size: NA
CDR3 DNA: TGTGCCAGCAGTGAACGGGCAGGGGGGCGTCGAGAGACCCAGTACTTC
CDR3 protein: CASSERAGGRRETQYF

J gene: TRBJ2-7
V gene: TRBV11-2
D gene: NA
clone size: NA
CDR3 DNA: TGTGCCAGCAGCTTAGACGGCCTAAACTACGAGCAGTACTTC
CDR3 protein: CASSLDGLNYEQYF

J gene: TRBJ1-1
V gene: TRBV9
D gene: NA
clone size: NA
CDR3 DNA: TGTGCCAGCAGCGGTCAGGGCGCGGGCACTGAAGCTTTCTTT
CDR3 protein: CASSGQGAGTEAFF

J gene: TRBJ2-1
V gene: TRBV29-1
D gene: TRBD2
clone size: once
CDR3 DNA: TGCAGCGTTGGGGAGGGGATGCGGGGTTACAATGAGCAGTTCTTC
CDR3 protein: CSVGEGMRGYNEQFF

J gene: TRBJ1-1
V gene: TRBV18
D gene: NA
clone size: once
CDR3 DNA: TGTGCCAGCTCACCAGAGTATAACACTGAAGCTTTCTTT
CDR3 protein: CASSPEYNTEAFF

J gene: TRBJ2-7
V gene: TRBV2
D gene: NA
clone size: NA
CDR3 DNA: TGTGCCAGCAGTGTAGGACGGGGGTCAACCAACGAGCAGTACTTC
CDR3 protein: CASSVGRGSTNEQYF

J gene: TRBJ2-3
V gene: TRBV18
D gene: TRBD2
clone size: NA
CDR3 DNA: TGTGCCAGCTCACCGGGACTAGCGGCTAGCACAGATACGCAGTATTTT
CDR3 protein: CASSPGLAASTDTQYF

J gene: TRBJ2-5
V gene: TRBV10-3
D gene: TRBD2
clone size: NA
CDR3 DNA: TGTGCCACCACTAGCGGGGAAGAGGGGACCCAGTACTTC
CDR3 protein: CATTSGEEGTQYF

J gene: TRBJ2-1
V gene: TRBV5-5
D gene: TRBD2
clone size: NA
CDR3 DNA: TGTGCCAGCAGGACTAGCGGGAGCTCCTACAATGAGCAGTTCTTC
CDR3 protein: CASRTSGSSYNEQFF

J gene: TRBJ1-2
V gene: TRBV6-5
D gene: NA
clone size: NA
CDR3 DNA: TGTGCCAGCAGTTACTCCTCCAGGGGTAACTATGGCTACACCTTC
CDR3 protein: CASSYSSRGNYGYTF

J gene: TRBJ2-3
V gene: TRBV27
D gene: NA
clone size: NA
CDR3 DNA: TGTGCCAGCAGTTATAGCGGAAAAAGCACAGATACGCAGTATTTT
CDR3 protein: CASSYSGKSTDTQYF

J gene: TRBJ1-4
V gene: TRBV21-1
D gene: NA
clone size: NA
CDR3 DNA: TGTGCCAGCAGCAAATGGGAGACGGGGAATGAAAAACTGTTTTTT
CDR3 protein: CASSKWETGNEKLFF

J gene: TRBJ2-7
V gene: TRBV14
D gene: TRBD2
clone size: NA
CDR3 DNA: TGTGCCAGCAGCCAAGACCGACTAGCGGGGGTTTACGAGCAGTACTTC
CDR3 protein: CASSQDRLAGVYEQYF

J gene: TRBJ2-7
V gene: TRBV7-2
D gene: NA
clone size: NA
CDR3 DNA: TGTGCCAGCAGCCCCCTTCGCAGGACCCGAAACTACGAGCAGTACTTC
CDR3 protein: CASSPLRRTRNYEQYF

J gene: TRBJ2-7
V gene: TRBV28
D gene: NA
clone size: NA
CDR3 DNA: TGTGCCAGCAGTATGGACGGCTACGAGCAGTACTTC
CDR3 protein: CASSMDGYEQYF

J gene: TRBJ2-2
V gene: TRBV2
D gene: TRBD1
clone size: NA
CDR3 DNA: TGTGCCAGCACTGGACAGGCGACCGGGGAGCTGTTTTTT
CDR3 protein: CASTGQATGELFF

J gene: TRBJ2-7
V gene: TRBV27
D gene: TRBD2
clone size: NA
CDR3 DNA: TGTGCCAGCAGTTTTAGCGGGAGATGGGACGAGCAGTACTTC
CDR3 protein: CASSFSGRWDEQYF

J gene: TRBJ2-7
V gene: TRBV7-2
D gene: NA
clone size: once
CDR3 DNA: TGTGCCAGCAGCAACCGGTGGGATGGGTATGAGCAGTACTTC
CDR3 protein: CASSNRWDGYEQYF

J gene: TRBJ1-2
V gene: TRBV7-8
D gene: NA
clone size: NA
CDR3 DNA: TGTGCCAGCAGCCACCGCGACAGAGCTAACTATGGCTACACCTTC
CDR3 protein: CASSHRDRANYGYTF

J gene: TRBJ2-7
V gene: TRBV7-2
D gene: TRBD2
clone size: NA
CDR3 DNA: TGTTCCAGCAGCTCTAGCGGGAGGTCCCAAGTGAGCTACGAGCAGTACTTC
CDR3 protein: CSSSSSGRSQVSYEQYF

J gene: TRBJ2-3
V gene: TRBV18
D gene: NA
clone size: NA
CDR3 DNA: TGTGCCAGCTCACCACCGCGGGGTAGCGTGGGCGCAGATACGCAGTATTTT
CDR3 protein: CASSPPRGSVGADTQYF